The 10 T cell receptor beta chains listed next were all sequenced from one sample in a study of cytomegalovirus exposure and HLA in healthy donors. This PCR relied on a set of 60 Vbeta primers and 13 Jbeta primers. The assay was immunoSEQ multiplex PCR, and TCRdb's table has in-frame clones only and misses some. The sample lists 140,000 to 150,000 clones; roughly 72% were seen once. The sequenced sample consisted of PBMCs. These receptors were collected from a middle-aged man in good health and CMV-seronegative.

The V gene is TRBV7-9, the J gene TRBJ2-5, with 10 nucleotides matching TRBD2. The ends lost 5 bases at V and 4 bases at J; junction bases unmatched: 7. The CDR3 contains 15 residues. Germline assignment: CDR1 SEHNR and CDR2 FQNEAQ (reference sequence). This chain's CDR3 is CASSTRLAGGETQYF. The CDR3 DNA reads as TGTGCCAGCAGCACCCGACTAGCGGGTGGAGAGACCCAGTACTTC.

This clone was seen a handful of times. This chain uses TRBV12-2 with TRBJ1-2. TRBV12-2 is a pseudogene locus. CDR3 length: 23 residues. As DNA, the CDR3 is TGTGCAAGTCGCTTAGACGGTGGCGGGCCAGGAGGGGTTTGGACGCTCGTTAACTATGGCTACACCTTC. Translated: CASRLDGGGPGGVWTLVNYGYTF.

The chain recombines TRBV6-6 with TRBJ1-2, with a tentative D call TRBD1 (6 bases). Germline CDR1 MNHNY, CDR2 SVGAGI (reference sequence). Trimming took off 0 bases at V and 1 base at J, with 6 bases between the two ends. The CDR3 is 14 amino acids. The CDR3 DNA is TGTGCCAGCAGTTACTCACAGGGTAACTATGGCTACACCTTC. This translates into CASSYSQGNYGYTF.

The gene calls are TRBV4-1 and TRBJ1-2, with a tentative D call TRBD1 (5 bases). Germline assignment: CDR1 MGHRA and CDR2 YSYEKL. The CDR3 is made up of 14 amino acids. Deletions cut 0 bases from V and 4 bases from J, with 9 bases between. The CDR3, as DNA: TGCGCCAGCAGCCAAGAACAGGTGGCCTATGGCTACACCTTC. This translates into CASSQEQVAYGYTF.

The chain has TRBV7-6 and TRBJ2-7; TRBD1 aligns across 9 bases. CDR1 is SGHVS and CDR2 is FNYEAQ in the germline V gene. V lost 4 bases to trimming and J lost 4 bases; unmatched junction nucleotides: 11. The CDR3 covers 16 residues. CDR3 region: CASSSTPGTGRYEQYF. The CDR3, as DNA: TGTGCCAGCAGCTCAACCCCGGGGACAGGGAGGTACGAGCAGTACTTC.

This chain joins TRBV29-1 and TRBJ2-5; 8 bases map to TRBD2. This CDR3 has 16 amino acids. The germline CDR1 and CDR2 sequences are SQVTM and ANQGSEA. With 0 bases clipped from V and 2 bases from J, the junction kept 8 bases outside the gene matches. This CDR3 reads CSVEDGRAGGQETQYF. CDR3 DNA sequence: TGCAGCGTTGAAGATGGGAGGGCGGGGGGTCAAGAGACCCAGTACTTC.

V is TRBV10-3 and J is TRBJ2-5; 9 nucleotides line up with TRBD1. The closer fit of TRBJ2-7 to the DNA end suggests the J call may be wrong. Germline CDR1 ENHRY, CDR2 SYGVKD. CDR3 length: 13 amino acids. In DNA, the CDR3 is TGTGCCATCAGTGGGGACAGGGTGTACGAGCAGTACTTC. This translates into CAISGDRVYEQYF.

The CDR3 DNA reads TGCAGCGCCGGGACAGGGAACACTGAAGCTTTCTTT. Protein sequence: CSAGTGNTEAFF. The chain employs TRBV29-1 and TRBJ1-1, with 8 bases aligning to TRBD1. After removal of 7 bases from V and 1 base from J, the junction contained 2 bases not matched to a gene. There are 12 residues in the CDR3. Germline V CDR1 and CDR2: SQVTM, ANQGSEA.

This clone has more than one count but fewer than ten. This sequence joins TRBV10-3 and TRBJ2-3; 9 bases line up with TRBD1. The length of the CDR3 is 15 residues. From germline, CDR1 is ENHRY and CDR2 SYGVKD. After removal of 4 bases from V and 2 bases from J, the junction contained 4 bases not matched to a gene. CDR3 in DNA: TGTGCCATCAGTGCGGGACAGGGTGACACAGATACGCAGTATTTT. Translation: CAISAGQGDTDTQYF.

The CDR3 sequence: CASSRDRVGRDAFF. CDR3 DNA sequence: TGTGCCAGCAGTAGGGACAGGGTGGGCCGTGATGCTTTCTTT. The chain is built from TRBV6-5 and TRBJ1-1, with TRBD1 matching over 9 bases. The CDR3 totals 14 residues. V trimming: 5 bases; J trimming: 11 bases; junction bases outside the gene matches: 12. CDR1 and CDR2 from the germline V gene are MNHEY and SVGAGI.